This T cell receptor (beta chain) was found in a study of low-dose radiotherapy and immunotherapy resistance in tumors. The CDR3 is 15 amino acids. The J segment lost 10 bases and the V segment lost 4 bases, leaving 10 bases of the junction unmatched. Looked up from germline, CDR1 is SGHTA and CDR2 is FQGNSA. Described time point: before trial treatment. The donors' regimen was nivolumab, ipilimumab, aspirin, low-dose cyclophosphamide and low-dose radiotherapy. Alpha- and beta-chain coverage of first-strand cDNA came from TRAV- and TRBV-specific primers. TCRs were amplified for roughly 22 PCR cycles with a constant-region primer and V-primer adapter. TCRdb reprocessed the reads with MiXCR, giving one entry per CDR3 protein. The profile covers nearly 95,000 distinct CDR3 sequences, with 9% to 9.5% appearing a single time and around 0.97% taken by the ten largest. A remark on this clonotype: Given a far larger clone just one base away, this is likely a sequencing read error.

Material: PBMCs, obtained before treatment. The receptor was isolated from a male donor with prostate cancer. The chain combines TRBV7-2 with TRBJ2-1; 10 nucleotides match TRBD2. CDR3 coding DNA: TGTGCCAGCAGCTCCCAAGCGGGAGGGCCGGGGGAGCAGTTCTTC. As protein: CASSSQAGGPGEQFF.